One sample yielded the 3 T cell receptor beta chains listed below, sequenced in a study of response to subunit inactivated influenza vaccine. TCRdb analysed the RT-PCR reads with MiXCR anew, one entry per CDR3 protein. The sample has about 530,000 distinct CDR3 sequences; around 11% are singletons. Sequencing was performed on PBMCs from blood, taken on the day of vaccination. These receptors all come from a man in his forties or fifties who received an inactivated influenza vaccine.

This clonotype has just a few counts. The chain links TRBV28 to TRBJ2-1; tentatively, D is TRBD1 (6 bases). V lost 6 bases to trimming and J lost 7 bases, with 16 bases between them. This CDR3 has 14 residues. CDR1 is MDHEN, CDR2 SYDVKM, per germline. The CDR3 coding sequence is TGTGCCAGCAGCCCACCGGTTAGGGGGAATGAGCAGTTCTTC. This sequence encodes CASSPPVRGNEQFF.

The V and J genes are TRBV4-2 and TRBJ2-1, with a possible D match to TRBD1 (7 bases). Germline assignment: CDR1 LGHNA and CDR2 YNFKEQ. Trimming took off 4 bases at V and 8 bases at J, with 12 bases between the two ends. The CDR3 covers 13 residues. The CDR3 DNA reads TGTGCCAGCAGCCGCAGGGGGGATGATGAGCAGTTCTTC. Amino acids: CASSRRGDDEQFF.

The chain has TRBV28 and TRBJ2-7, with D tentatively TRBD1 or TRBD2 (6 bases each). The V gene lost 5 bases and the J gene lost 5 bases, with 22 bases spanning the gap. The CDR3 extends over 16 amino acids. Germline lookup yields CDR1 MDHEN and CDR2 SYDVKM. In nucleotides, the CDR3 is TGTGCCAGCAGTCCCCTCTCTTGGGCAGGGGAGGACGAGCAGTACTTC. Translated: CASSPLSWAGEDEQYF.